This T cell receptor (beta chain) was captured in a study of T cells after yellow fever vaccination (dated by TCRdb to the late 2010s). General notes on the study: Libraries from fractions with low cell numbers were prepared with the SMART-Seq v4 Ultra Low Input RNA kit. Two healthy male donors made up the cohort, one aged 18 to 29 years and the other aged 30 to 40 years. Blood samples were taken at several timepoints before and after primary and secondary immunization, and bulk PBMC replicates and cell subsets were isolated. Bulk TCR alpha and beta repertoires were sequenced longitudinally to track T-cell clones before and after primary and booster YFV17D yellow fever vaccination. The research as a whole found: FACS-sorted repertoires could contain abundant contaminating clonotypes from the bulk population, so computational filtering was required. Most clones expanded after primary vaccination were re-detected after the booster (about 96% of CD4 and about 88% of CD8), suggesting broad memory maintenance. Because the study included only a couple of donors, the extent to which the findings can be generalized is limited. The secondary T-cell response was found to be weaker but faster than the primary response, with a peak reached on day 5 rather than on day 15. A small fraction of clonotypes showed up in both the CD4 and CD8 compartments, probably as a result of convergent recombination.

The treatment or condition label of this sample denotes: live attenuated yellow fever vaccine strain. Two biological replicates of bulk PBMCs were collected at each blood-draw timepoint. PBMCs were isolated from peripheral blood using a standard Ficoll-Paque protocol. TriZol was used to extract RNA from bulk PBMCs, CD4 and CD8 fractions, and dextramer-positive and dextramer-negative fractions. TCR cDNA was made using 5'RACE template switching, a step that added a universal primer site and unique molecular identifiers. cDNA synthesis was primed from both the TCR alpha and TCR beta constant segments. Libraries were amplified in two PCR steps, with sample barcodes and sequencing adapters added in the second step. Sequencing of the libraries was done on either Illumina HiSeq 2500 (2x100 bp) or NovaSeq (2x150 bp). Concerning the study's data processing: MIGEC was used to demultiplex reads and collapse the reads into UMI consensus sequences, and MiXCR was used for V(D)J alignment. Vaccine-responding clonotypes were identified with edgeR using replicate PBMC samples, with FDR below 0.01 and a log2 fold change above 5 up to day 15 being required. Bulk clonotypes were assigned CD4 or CD8 identity according to which sequenced CD4 or CD8 repertoire held them at higher abundance. In TCRdb, the public reads were trimmed at Q25 with fastp and aligned with MiXCR, with productive beta chains retained. For every CDR3 protein sequence, its rows merge into one entry that carries the most common genes and DNA. TCRdb, not the authors, supplied the V and J calls. Across this sample there are about 360,000 distinct CDR3 sequences, with about 6.2% seen only once. The ten largest clones take up approximately 16% of the sample.

The CDR3 spans 16 residues, from the cysteine through the phenylalanine. The only DNA kept is the CDR3, 48 bases in frame from the first base. According to the germline V gene (reference sequence), CDR1 reads DFQATT and CDR2 reads SNEGSKA. Concerning this clonotype itself: It lacks a known antigen. Mismatch with germline at one junction end may stem from a read error.

The TCR originated in a man aged 30 to 39 who received the YFV17D yellow fever vaccine. The V gene is TRBV20-1 and the J gene is TRBJ2-5, with TRBD1 identical over 10 junction bases. Sequenced material: PBMCs, taken 5 days after the yellow fever booster vaccination. The bases read TGCTGTGCTAGAGCCCTGACAGGGGGCCCCCAAGAGACCCAGTACTTC. Its protein reads: CCARALTGGPQETQYF.